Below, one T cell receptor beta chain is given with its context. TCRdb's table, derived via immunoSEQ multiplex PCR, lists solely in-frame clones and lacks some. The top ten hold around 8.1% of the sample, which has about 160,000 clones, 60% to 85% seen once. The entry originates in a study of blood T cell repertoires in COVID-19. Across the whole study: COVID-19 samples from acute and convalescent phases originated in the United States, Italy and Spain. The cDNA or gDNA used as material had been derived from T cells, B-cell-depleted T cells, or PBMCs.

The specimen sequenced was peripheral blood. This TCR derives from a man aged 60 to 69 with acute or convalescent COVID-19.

The CDR3 is CATSDFALVRGTDTQYF. The CDR3 DNA follows: TGTGCCACCAGTGATTTCGCCCTTGTGCGCGGCACAGATACGCAGTATTTT. The rearrangement joins TRBV24-1 to TRBJ2-3; D is unresolved. V lost 1 base to trimming and J lost 1 base, with 14 bases between them. CDR1 and CDR2 from the germline V gene are KGHDR and SFDVKD. The CDR3 has 17 amino acids.